The 9 T cell receptor beta chains reported below all come from one sample, sequenced in a study of blood T cell repertoires in COVID-19 (dated by TCRdb to 2020 to 2021). The receptor library was made with the immunoSEQ multiplex PCR assay. In its TCRdb copy, this immuneACCESS table keeps in-frame sequences only and misses some clones. Where compared with another copy, unresolved V genes explain less than half of these, and the others have no known cause. The sample data list about 250,000 clones, and approximately 86% of these were observed just once. The ten top clones hold 1.5% to 2% of the sample. The sequenced sample consisted of peripheral blood. These receptors were obtained from a woman aged 60 to 75 who had recovered from COVID-19.

This clone appeared a single time. J is TRBJ1-4 and V is TRBV7-3, with a tentative D call TRBD1 (5 bases). Trimming removed 0 bases from V and 7 bases from J, with 24 bases in between. The V gene's germline CDR1 is SGHTA and CDR2 FQGTGA. This CDR3 comprises 19 residues. The CDR3 sequence is CASSLTGGPRGGVGEKLFF. DNA for the CDR3: TGTGCCAGCAGCTTAACTGGGGGACCGAGGGGAGGAGTGGGTGAAAAACTGTTTTTT.

This chain uses TRBV7-3 with TRBJ2-3; TRBD1 might be the D (6 bases). The CDR3 covers 15 residues. The V end lost 2 bases, the J end lost 7 bases, and 16 bases lay between the germline ends. CDR1 SGHTA and CDR2 FQGTGA come from the germline V gene. DNA of the CDR3: TGTGCCAGCAGCTTACATCGAGGGGGTTTATATACGCAGTATTTT. It is translated as CASSLHRGGLYTQYF.

The sample holds one count of this clone. The chain carries TRBV9 and TRBJ2-1; TRBD2 matches at 7 bases. J was trimmed by 6 bases and V by 3 bases; bases with no gene match: 6. The CDR3 spans 14 residues. Germline V gives CDR1 SGDLS, CDR2 YYNGEE. CDR3: CASSAMGLLNEQFF. The CDR3 DNA follows: TGTGCCAGCAGCGCCATGGGACTACTCAATGAGCAGTTCTTC.

The genes are TRBV29-1 and TRBJ1-2, with 9 bases matching TRBD1. J was trimmed by 6 bases and V by 0 bases; bases with no gene match: 5. The CDR3 extends over 14 amino acids. Germline V gene sequence: CDR1 SQVTM, CDR2 ANQGSEA. The CDR3 loop reads CSVEEFRDRDGYTF. DNA of the CDR3: TGCAGCGTTGAAGAATTTAGGGACAGGGATGGCTACACCTTC. Full variable domain (remainder filled in from reference TRBV29-1 and TRBJ1-2): SAVISQKPSRDICQRGTSLTIQCQVDSQVTMMFWYRQQPGQSLTLIATANQGSEATYESGFVIDKFPISRPNLTFSTLTVSNMSPEDSSIYLCSVEEFRDRDGYTFGSGTRLTVV.

The J gene is TRBJ2-7, the V gene TRBV7-2; 7 bases map to TRBD2. Germline CDR1 SGHTA, CDR2 FQGNSA. The CDR3 sequence is 15 residues long. V lost 7 bases, J lost 4 bases, and 13 bases stayed unmatched. The CDR3 is CASTPLAREGYEQYF. DNA for the CDR3: TGTGCCAGCACCCCACTAGCCAGGGAGGGGTACGAGCAGTACTTC.

The rearrangement joins TRBV7-8 to TRBJ2-1; 7 bases are a match to TRBD2. CDR1 is SGHVS, CDR2 FQNEAQ, per germline. The CDR3 sequence is 14 residues long. V was clipped by 2 bases and J by 7 bases; unmatched bases: 5. The CDR3 is CASSLRDYRNEQFF. In DNA, the CDR3 is TGTGCCAGCAGCTTAAGGGACTACCGAAATGAGCAGTTCTTC. Full variable domain (missing parts from reference TRBV7-8 and TRBJ2-1): GAGVSQSPRYKVAKRGQDVALRCDPISGHVSLFWYQQALGQGPEFLTYFQNEAQLDKSGLPSDRFFAERPEGSVSTLKIQRTQQEDSAVYLCASSLRDYRNEQFFGPGTRLTVL.

The chain carries TRBV28 and TRBJ2-4; D is unclear. Trimming cost V 6 bases and J 6 bases, with 6 bases left between them. The CDR3 has 11 amino acids. CDR1 is MDHEN, CDR2 SYDVKM, per germline. The CDR3 sequence: CASSLLNIQYF. Here the CDR3 DNA reads TGTGCCAGCAGCTTACTAAACATTCAGTACTTC.

V gene TRBV6-5 combines with J gene TRBJ2-5; possible D gene TRBD2, 6 bases. Trimming left V 6 bases short and J 2 bases short, with 13 bases between. In germline, CDR1 is MNHEY, CDR2 SVGAGI. The CDR3 is 14 amino acids. CDR3 sequence reads: CASRETRPQETQYF. The CDR3 region has the DNA TGTGCCAGCAGGGAGACTAGACCTCAAGAGACCCAGTACTTC.

The V call is TRBV4-1, the J call TRBJ1-5; 8 bases are a match to TRBD1. The J segment lost 5 bases and the V segment lost 2 bases, leaving 5 bases of the junction unmatched. This CDR3 is 15 amino acids long. Germline V CDR1 and CDR2: MGHRA, YSYEKL. The CDR3 loop is CASSQSDRGYQPQHF. CDR3 nucleotides: TGCGCCAGCAGCCAATCCGACAGGGGATATCAGCCCCAGCATTTT.